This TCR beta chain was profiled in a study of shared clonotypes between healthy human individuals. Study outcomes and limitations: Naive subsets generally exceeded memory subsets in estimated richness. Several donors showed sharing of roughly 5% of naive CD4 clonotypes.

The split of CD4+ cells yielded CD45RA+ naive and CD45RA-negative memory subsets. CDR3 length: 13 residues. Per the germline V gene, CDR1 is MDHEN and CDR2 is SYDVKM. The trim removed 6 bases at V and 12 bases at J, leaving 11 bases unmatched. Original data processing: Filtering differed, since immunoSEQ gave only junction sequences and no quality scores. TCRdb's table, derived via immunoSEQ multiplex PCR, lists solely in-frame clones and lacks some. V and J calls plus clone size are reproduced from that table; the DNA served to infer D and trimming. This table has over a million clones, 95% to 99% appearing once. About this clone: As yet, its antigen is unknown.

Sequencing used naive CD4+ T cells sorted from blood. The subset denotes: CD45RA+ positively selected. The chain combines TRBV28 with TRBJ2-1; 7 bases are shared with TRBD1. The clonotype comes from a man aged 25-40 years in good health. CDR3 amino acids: CASSTPRGHTQFF. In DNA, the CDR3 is TGTGCCAGCAGCACCCCAAGGGGGCACACGCAGTTCTTC.